This TCR beta chain is from a study of blood T cell repertoires in COVID-19 (TCRdb year 2020). In terms of the full investigation: Samples from collaborators originated in the United States, Italy and Spain and spanned both the acute and convalescent phases of COVID-19. The material from the prospective study consisted of cDNA or gDNA derived from T cells, B-cell-depleted T cells, or PBMCs. Deeply sampled blood TCRbeta repertoires from subjects exposed to, actively infected with, or recovered from COVID-19 were included in the dataset. A freely available public database, intended as a resource for researchers studying the immune response to SARS-CoV-2, is where the repertoires were released. The samples were drawn from the first 160 participants of the ongoing ImmuneRACE study and from 950 to 1,500 subjects provided by 6 global collaborators. A de-identified subject ID, COVID-19 status, age in years and sex were almost always included in the sample metadata. Where available, HLA class I and class II types were taken from metadata supplied by the sample provider and were not determined by assay-based typing. Overall study outcomes, separate from this receptor: The quantity of clinical and demographic metadata differed by source and by participant and was supplied without curation.

The CDR3, cysteine through phenylalanine, is 14 amino acids long. Of the read, only the CDR3 DNA is kept; its 42 bases are in frame from base 1. Relative to germline, V is missing 5 bases and J is missing 10 bases, with 11 bases of the junction outside any gene match. The germline V gene encodes CDR1 SGHTA and CDR2 FQGTGA. One collaborating source in Seattle enrolled patients during active infection and followed them longitudinally through the course of disease. Collaborating institutions collected whole blood in K2EDTA tubes following their own protocols. For TCRbeta analysis, collaborators shipped samples in one of three forms: frozen whole blood, isolated PBMCs, or DNA extracted from either of those sample types. TCRbeta CDR3 regions were amplified from genomic DNA by means of the immunoSEQ Assay, a bias-controlled multiplex PCR. The authors' analysis ran thus. The number of nucleated cells in each sample was estimated by amplification of reference gene primers within the assay. To quantify the absolute abundance of each unique TCRbeta CDR3 rearrangement, sequence reads were collapsed and filtered. For each sample, productive Simpson clonality was calculated as the square root of Simpson's diversity index across productive rearrangements. TCRdb holds this immuneACCESS table with in-frame rearrangements only. Some clones are missing; in checked studies, unresolved V genes explain under half, and the rest has no known cause. The DNA gave D and trimming, while V, J and clone size come from that table. A total of hundreds of thousands of clones appear in this sample, 90% of them only once. The ten top clones hold roughly 1% of the sample.

As for this clone: Its antigen target is currently unknown. The sample holds no much larger clone one base away, and base qualities are not on file.

The sequencing sample was made of peripheral blood. This receptor chain uses TRBV7-3 and TRBJ1-1; 9 of the junction bases match TRBD1. The source of this sequence is a woman aged 40 to 50 with COVID-19, enrolled during active disease. CDR3 reads: CASSPSDRGGVAFF. The bases read TGTGCCAGCAGCCCGTCGGACAGGGGAGGGGTAGCTTTCTTT.